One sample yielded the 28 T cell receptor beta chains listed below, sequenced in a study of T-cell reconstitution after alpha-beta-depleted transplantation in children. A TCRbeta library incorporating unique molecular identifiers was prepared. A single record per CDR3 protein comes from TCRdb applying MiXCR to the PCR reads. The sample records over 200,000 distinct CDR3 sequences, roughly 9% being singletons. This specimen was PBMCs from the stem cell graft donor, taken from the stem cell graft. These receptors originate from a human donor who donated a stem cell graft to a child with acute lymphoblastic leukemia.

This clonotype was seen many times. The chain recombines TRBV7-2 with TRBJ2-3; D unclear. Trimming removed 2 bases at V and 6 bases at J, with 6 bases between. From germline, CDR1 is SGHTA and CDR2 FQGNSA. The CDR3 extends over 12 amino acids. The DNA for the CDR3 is TGTGCCAGCAGCTTACTAGGTGATACGCAGTATTTT. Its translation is CASSLLGDTQYF.

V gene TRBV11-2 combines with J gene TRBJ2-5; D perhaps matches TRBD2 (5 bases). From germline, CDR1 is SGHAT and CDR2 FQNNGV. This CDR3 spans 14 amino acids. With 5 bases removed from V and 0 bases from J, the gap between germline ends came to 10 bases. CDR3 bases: TGTGCCAGCAGCCCCGGACTGGACCAAGAGACCCAGTACTTC. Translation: CASSPGLDQETQYF.

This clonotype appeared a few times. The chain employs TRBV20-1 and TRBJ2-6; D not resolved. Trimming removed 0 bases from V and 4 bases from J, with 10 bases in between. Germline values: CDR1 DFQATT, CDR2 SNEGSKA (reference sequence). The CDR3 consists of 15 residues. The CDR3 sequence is CSAREIGSGANVLTF. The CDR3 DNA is TGCAGTGCTAGAGAAATCGGCTCGGGGGCCAACGTCCTGACTTTC.

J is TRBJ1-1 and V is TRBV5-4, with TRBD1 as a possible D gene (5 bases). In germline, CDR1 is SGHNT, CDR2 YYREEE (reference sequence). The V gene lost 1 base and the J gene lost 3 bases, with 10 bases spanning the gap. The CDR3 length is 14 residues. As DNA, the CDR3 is TGTGCCAGCAGCTTGCGGGGGTGGGACACTGAAGCTTTCTTT. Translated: CASSLRGWDTEAFF.

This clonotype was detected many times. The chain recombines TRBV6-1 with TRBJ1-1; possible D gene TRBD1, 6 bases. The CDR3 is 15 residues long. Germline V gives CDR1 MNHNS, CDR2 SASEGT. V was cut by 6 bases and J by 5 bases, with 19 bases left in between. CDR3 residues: CASRAGGAGETEAFF. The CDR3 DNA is TGTGCCAGCAGGGCCGGGGGGGCCGGGGAGACTGAAGCTTTCTTT.

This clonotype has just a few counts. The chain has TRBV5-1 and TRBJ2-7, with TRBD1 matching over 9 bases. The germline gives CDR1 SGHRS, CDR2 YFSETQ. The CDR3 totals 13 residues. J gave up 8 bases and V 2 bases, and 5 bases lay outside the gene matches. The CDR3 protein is CASSFDRGSQQYF. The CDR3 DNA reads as TGCGCCAGCAGCTTTGACAGGGGGTCGCAGCAGTACTTC.

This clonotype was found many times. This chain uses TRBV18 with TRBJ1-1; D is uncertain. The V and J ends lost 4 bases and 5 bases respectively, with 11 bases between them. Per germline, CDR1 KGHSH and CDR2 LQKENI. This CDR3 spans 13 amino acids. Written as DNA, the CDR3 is TGTGCCAGCTCACAACATAGCGGGACTGAAGCTTTCTTT. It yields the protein CASSQHSGTEAFF.

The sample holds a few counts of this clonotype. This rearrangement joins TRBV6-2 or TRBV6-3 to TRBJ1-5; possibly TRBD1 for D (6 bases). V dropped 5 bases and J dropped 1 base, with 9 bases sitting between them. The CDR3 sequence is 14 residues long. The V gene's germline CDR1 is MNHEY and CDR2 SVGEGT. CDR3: CASSRTGSNQPQHF. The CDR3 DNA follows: TGTGCCAGCAGTCGAACAGGGAGCAATCAGCCCCAGCATTTT.

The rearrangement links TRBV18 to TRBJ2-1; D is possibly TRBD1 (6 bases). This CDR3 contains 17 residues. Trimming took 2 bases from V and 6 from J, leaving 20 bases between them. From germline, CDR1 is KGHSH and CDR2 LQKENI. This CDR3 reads CASSPATVATGSNEQFF. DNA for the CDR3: TGTGCCAGCTCACCAGCCACCGTTGCTACAGGGTCCAATGAGCAGTTCTTC.

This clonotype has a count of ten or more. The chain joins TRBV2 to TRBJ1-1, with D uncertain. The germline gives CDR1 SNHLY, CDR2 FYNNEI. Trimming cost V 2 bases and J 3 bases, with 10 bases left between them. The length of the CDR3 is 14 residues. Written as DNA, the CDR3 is TGTGCCAGCAGTGAACGGATGTTTGACACTGAAGCTTTCTTT. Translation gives CASSERMFDTEAFF.

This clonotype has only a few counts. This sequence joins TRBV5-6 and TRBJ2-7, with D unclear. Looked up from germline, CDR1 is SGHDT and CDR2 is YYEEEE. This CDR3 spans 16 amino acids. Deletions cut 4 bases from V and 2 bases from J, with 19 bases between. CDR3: CASSGLHGRTPYEQYF. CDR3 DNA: TGTGCCAGCAGCGGGCTTCACGGCAGAACCCCCTACGAGCAGTACTTC.

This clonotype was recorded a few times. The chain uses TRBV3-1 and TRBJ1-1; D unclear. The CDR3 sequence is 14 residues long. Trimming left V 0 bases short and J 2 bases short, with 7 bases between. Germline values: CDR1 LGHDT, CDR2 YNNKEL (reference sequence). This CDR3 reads CASSQEGTNTEAFF. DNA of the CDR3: TGTGCCAGCAGCCAAGAGGGCACCAACACTGAAGCTTTCTTT.

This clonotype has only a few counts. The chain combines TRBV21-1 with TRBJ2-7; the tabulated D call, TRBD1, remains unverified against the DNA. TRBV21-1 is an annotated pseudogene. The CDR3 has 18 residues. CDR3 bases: TGTGCCAGCAGCAGAAAAGCCAAGGGTGGGACAGCATTTCACGAGCAGTACTTC. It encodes CASSRKAKGGTAFHEQYF.

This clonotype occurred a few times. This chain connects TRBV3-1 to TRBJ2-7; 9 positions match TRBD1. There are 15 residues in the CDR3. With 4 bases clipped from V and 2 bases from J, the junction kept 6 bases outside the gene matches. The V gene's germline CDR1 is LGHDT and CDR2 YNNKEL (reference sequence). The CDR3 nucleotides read TGTGCCAGCAGCCCGAACAGGGGGCGCACCTACGAGCAGTACTTC. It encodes CASSPNRGRTYEQYF.

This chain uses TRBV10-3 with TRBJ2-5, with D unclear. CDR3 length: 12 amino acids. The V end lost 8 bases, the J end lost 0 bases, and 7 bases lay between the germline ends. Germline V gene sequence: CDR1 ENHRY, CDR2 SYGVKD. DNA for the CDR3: TGTGCCATCGGAAGGAACCAAGAGACCCAGTACTTC. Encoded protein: CAIGRNQETQYF.

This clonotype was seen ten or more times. DNA of the CDR3: TGTGCCAGCAGTTATAACAGGGGAGGGAATTCACCCCTCCACTTT. Residues: CASSYNRGGNSPLHF. The chain joins TRBV27 to TRBJ1-6; 7 bases agree with TRBD1. Germline CDR1 MNHEY, CDR2 SMNVEV (reference sequence). Trimming took 4 bases from V and 7 from J; bases not matched to a gene: 7. This CDR3 comprises 15 residues.

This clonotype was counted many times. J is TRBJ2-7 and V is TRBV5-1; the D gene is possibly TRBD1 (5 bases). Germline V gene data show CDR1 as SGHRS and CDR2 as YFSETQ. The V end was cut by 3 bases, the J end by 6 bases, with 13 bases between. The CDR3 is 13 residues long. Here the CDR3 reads CASSSSFQGEQYF. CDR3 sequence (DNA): TGCGCCAGCAGCTCCTCTTTTCAGGGCGAGCAGTACTTC.

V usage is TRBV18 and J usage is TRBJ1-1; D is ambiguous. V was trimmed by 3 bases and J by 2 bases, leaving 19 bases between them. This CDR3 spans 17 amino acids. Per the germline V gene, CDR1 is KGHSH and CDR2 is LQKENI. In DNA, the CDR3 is TGTGCCAGCTCACCTAAACGATCCCCAGGACTAAACACTGAAGCTTTCTTT. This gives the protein CASSPKRSPGLNTEAFF.

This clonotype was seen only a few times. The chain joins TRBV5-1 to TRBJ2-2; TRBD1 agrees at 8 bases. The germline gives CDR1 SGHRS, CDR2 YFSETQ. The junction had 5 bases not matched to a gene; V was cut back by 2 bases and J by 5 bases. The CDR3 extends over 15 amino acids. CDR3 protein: CASSLMQGATGELFF. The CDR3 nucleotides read TGCGCCAGCAGCTTAATGCAGGGGGCTACCGGGGAGCTGTTTTTT.

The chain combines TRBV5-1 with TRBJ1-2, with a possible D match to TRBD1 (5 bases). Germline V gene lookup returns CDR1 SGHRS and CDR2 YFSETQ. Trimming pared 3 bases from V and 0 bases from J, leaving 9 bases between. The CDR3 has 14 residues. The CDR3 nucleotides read TGCGCCAGCAGCTCGGAGACAGCTAACTATGGCTACACCTTC. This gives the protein CASSSETANYGYTF.

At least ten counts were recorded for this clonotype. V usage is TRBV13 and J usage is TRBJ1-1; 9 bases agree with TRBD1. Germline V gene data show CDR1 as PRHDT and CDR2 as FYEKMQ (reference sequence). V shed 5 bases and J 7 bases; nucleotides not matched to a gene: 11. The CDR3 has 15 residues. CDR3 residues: CASSRPGTGIGEAFF. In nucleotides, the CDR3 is TGTGCCAGCAGCCGTCCCGGGACAGGGATTGGTGAAGCTTTCTTT.

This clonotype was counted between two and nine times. The CDR3 DNA reads TGTGCCAGCAGGTTGGCGGCAGGGAGCATCCAGCCCCAGCATTTT. It specifies CASRLAAGSIQPQHF. The J gene is TRBJ1-5, the V gene TRBV12-3 or TRBV12-4, with D tentatively TRBD1 (5 bases). Trimming pared 6 bases from V and 7 bases from J, leaving 19 bases between. This CDR3 spans 15 amino acids.

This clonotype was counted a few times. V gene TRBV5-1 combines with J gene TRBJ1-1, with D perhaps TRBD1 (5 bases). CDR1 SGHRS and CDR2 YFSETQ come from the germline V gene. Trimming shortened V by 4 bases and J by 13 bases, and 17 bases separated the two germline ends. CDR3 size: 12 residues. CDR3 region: CASSPAGERGFF. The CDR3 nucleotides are TGCGCCAGCAGCCCGGCGGGGGAACGGGGTTTCTTT.

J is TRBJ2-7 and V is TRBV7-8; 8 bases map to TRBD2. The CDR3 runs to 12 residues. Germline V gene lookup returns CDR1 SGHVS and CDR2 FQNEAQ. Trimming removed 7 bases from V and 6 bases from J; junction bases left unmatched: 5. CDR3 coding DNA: TGTGCCAGCACCGACGCGGGGGGCGAGCAGTACTTC. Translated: CASTDAGGEQYF.

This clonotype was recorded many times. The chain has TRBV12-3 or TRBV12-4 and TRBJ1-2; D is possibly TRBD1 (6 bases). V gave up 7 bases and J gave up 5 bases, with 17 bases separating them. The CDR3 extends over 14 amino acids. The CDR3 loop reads CASTSTGFWYGYTF. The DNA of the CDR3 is TGTGCCAGCACCTCCACAGGGTTCTGGTATGGCTACACCTTC.

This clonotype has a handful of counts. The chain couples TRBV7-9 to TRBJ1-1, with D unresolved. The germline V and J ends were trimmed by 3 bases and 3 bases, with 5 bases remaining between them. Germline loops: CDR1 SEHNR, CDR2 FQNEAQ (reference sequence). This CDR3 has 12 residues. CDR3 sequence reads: CASSFSYTEAFF. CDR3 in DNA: TGTGCCAGCAGCTTCAGCTACACTGAAGCTTTCTTT.

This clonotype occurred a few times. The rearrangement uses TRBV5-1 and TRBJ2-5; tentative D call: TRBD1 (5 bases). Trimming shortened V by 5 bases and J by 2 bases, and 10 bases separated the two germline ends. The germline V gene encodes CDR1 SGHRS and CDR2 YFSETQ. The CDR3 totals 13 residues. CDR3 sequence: CASRVGQQETQYF. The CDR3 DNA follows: TGCGCCAGCAGGGTTGGACAACAAGAGACCCAGTACTTC. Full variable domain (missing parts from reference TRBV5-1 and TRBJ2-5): KAGVTQTPRYLIKTRGQQVTLSCSPISGHRSVSWYQQTPGQGLQFLFEYFSETQRNKGNFPGRFSGRQFSNSRSEMNVSTLELGDSALYLCASRVGQQETQYFGPGTRLLVL.

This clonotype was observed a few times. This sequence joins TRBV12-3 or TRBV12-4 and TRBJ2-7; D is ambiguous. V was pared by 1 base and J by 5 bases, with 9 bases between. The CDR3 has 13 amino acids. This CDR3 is CASSLVQGHEQYF. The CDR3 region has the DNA TGTGCCAGCAGTTTAGTTCAAGGGCACGAGCAGTACTTC.